These 21 T cell receptor beta chains share one sample of origin, sequenced in a study of blood T cell repertoires in COVID-19. Here immunoSEQ multiplex PCR was the method, and the copy in TCRdb shows in-frame clones only, minus some. The sample carries more than 120,000 clones, more than 80% recorded once. The sequenced sample was peripheral blood. These receptors originate from a human donor in a cohort sampled during active COVID-19.

The V gene is TRBV15, the J gene TRBJ1-5; 9 bases agree with TRBD1. After removal of 5 bases from V and 6 bases from J, the junction contained 8 bases not matched to a gene. The CDR3 has 15 residues. Germline values: CDR1 LNHNV, CDR2 YYDKDF (reference sequence). The CDR3 spells CATSAGTGSVQPQHF. Here the CDR3 DNA reads TGTGCCACCAGCGCCGGGACAGGGTCTGTTCAGCCCCAGCATTTT.

The J gene is TRBJ1-5, the V gene TRBV2; possible D gene TRBD1, 5 bases. The germline V gene has CDR1 SNHLY and CDR2 FYNNEI. This CDR3 has 15 amino acids. Trimming left V 2 bases short and J 0 bases short, with 8 bases between. In nucleotides, the CDR3 is TGTGCCAGCAGTGAAATCAGGGCTAGCAATCAGCCCCAGCATTTT. Amino acid sequence: CASSEIRASNQPQHF.

The chain has TRBV6-6 and TRBJ1-2; 10 bases agree with TRBD1. Germline V CDR1 and CDR2: MNHNY, SVGAGI (reference sequence). The CDR3 has 16 amino acids. V gave up 3 bases and J gave up 4 bases; unmatched junction bases: 8. The DNA for the CDR3 is TGTGCCAGCAGTTATTCAACGGGACAGGGGTTCTATGGCTACACCTTC. This codes for CASSYSTGQGFYGYTF.

V is TRBV11-2 and J is TRBJ2-5, with TRBD2 as a possible D gene (5 bases). Looked up from germline, CDR1 is SGHAT and CDR2 is FQNNGV. V shed 4 bases and J shed 0 bases, with 6 bases lying between them. The CDR3 spans 13 residues. The CDR3 DNA reads as TGTGCCAGCAGCTCGGGGTACCAAGAGACCCAGTACTTC. This encodes CASSSGYQETQYF.

The rearrangement links TRBV6-1 to TRBJ1-6; unclear D gene. Trimming stripped 4 bases from V and 0 bases from J, with 16 bases between. CDR3 length: 18 residues. From germline, CDR1 is MNHNS and CDR2 SASEGT. CDR3 bases: TGTGCCAGCAGTGGACATTTCGAGTCCAGCTCCTATAATTCACCCCTCCACTTT. Translating gives CASSGHFESSSYNSPLHF.

The chain recombines TRBV18 with TRBJ2-5; D is unresolved. V was shortened by 1 base and J by 0 bases, with 12 bases between the two germline ends. This CDR3 is 16 amino acids long. Germline CDR1 KGHSH, CDR2 LQKENI. CDR3: CASSPLTTDNQETQYF. The CDR3 nucleotides read TGTGCCAGCTCACCACTTACCACAGATAACCAAGAGACCCAGTACTTC.

The V call is TRBV28, the J call TRBJ1-1; 8 bases map to TRBD1. Germline loops: CDR1 MDHEN, CDR2 SYDVKM. V trimming: 3 bases; J trimming: 3 bases; junction bases outside the gene matches: 9. This CDR3 is 16 amino acids long. CDR3 amino acids: CASSFYRDRWDTEAFF. In nucleotides, the CDR3 is TGTGCCAGCAGTTTTTACCGGGACAGGTGGGACACTGAAGCTTTCTTT. The full variable domain, in which reference TRBV28 and TRBJ1-1 provide the parts outside the CDR3, is DVKVTQSSRYLVKRTGEKVFLECVQDMDHENMFWYRQDPGLGLRLIYFSYDVKMKEKGDIPEGYSVSREKKERFSLILESASTNQTSMYLCASSFYRDRWDTEAFFGQGTRLTVV.

CDR3 region: CASSLVREKYNEQFF. DNA of the CDR3: TGTGCCAGCAGCTTGGTGCGGGAGAAGTACAATGAGCAGTTCTTC. The V call is TRBV11-2, the J call TRBJ2-1; TRBD2 matches at 7 bases. V shed 3 bases and J 4 bases; nucleotides not matched to a gene: 6. From germline, CDR1 is SGHAT and CDR2 FQNNGV. This CDR3 comprises 15 residues.

This rearrangement joins TRBV5-4 to TRBJ2-5, with TRBD2 matching over 16 bases. Germline CDR1 is SGHNT and CDR2 is YYREEE (reference sequence). The V segment lost 3 bases and the J segment 3 bases; nucleotides outside the gene matches: 14. The CDR3 extends over 20 amino acids. This chain's CDR3 is CASSWPGLAGGRLEKETQYF. CDR3 sequence (DNA): TGTGCCAGCAGCTGGCCGGGACTAGCGGGGGGGCGATTGGAAAAAGAGACCCAGTACTTC.

The chain carries TRBV21-1 and TRBJ2-3; no DNA check was done on the table's D call, TRBD2. TRBV21-1 is shown as a pseudogene. The CDR3 runs 20 residues. In DNA form, the CDR3 reads TGTGCCAGCAGCAAAGGGCGACTAGCGGGAGGACTAGAAGTCACAGATACGCAGTATTTT. This gives the protein CASSKGRLAGGLEVTDTQYF.

In its sample, this clone was seen a few times. V gene TRBV4-2 combines with J gene TRBJ2-1, with 11 bases identical to TRBD1. CDR3 length: 14 amino acids. Per germline, CDR1 LGHNA and CDR2 YNFKEQ. The J segment lost 8 bases and the V segment lost 4 bases, leaving 4 bases of the junction unmatched. DNA of the CDR3: TGTGCCAGCAGCCGGACAGGGGGCGGCGATGAGCAGTTCTTC. Amino acid sequence: CASSRTGGGDEQFF.

CDR3 bases: TGCGCCAGCAGCTTAGGACTAGCCAATGAGCAGTTCTTC. This gives the protein CASSLGLANEQFF. V and J are TRBV5-1 and TRBJ2-1; 8 positions match TRBD2. There are 13 residues in the CDR3. Germline V gives CDR1 SGHRS, CDR2 YFSETQ. V lost 2 bases and J lost 6; bases outside the gene matches: 1. Based on the CDR3 plus reference TRBV5-1 and TRBJ2-1, the full variable domain is KAGVTQTPRYLIKTRGQQVTLSCSPISGHRSVSWYQQTPGQGLQFLFEYFSETQRNKGNFPGRFSGRQFSNSRSEMNVSTLELGDSALYLCASSLGLANEQFFGPGTRLTVL.

This chain links TRBV19 with TRBJ1-1; 9 bases match TRBD1. The junction had 16 bases not matched to a gene; V was cut back by 0 bases and J by 5 bases. Germline CDR1 is LNHDA and CDR2 is SQIVND (reference sequence). The CDR3 spans 19 residues. The chain's CDR3 is CASSIDYIYDTGGRTEAFF. Here the CDR3 DNA reads TGTGCCAGTAGTATAGATTACATCTATGATACAGGGGGCAGAACTGAAGCTTTCTTT.

This chain uses TRBV28 with TRBJ1-2, with a tentative D call TRBD1 (6 bases). CDR1 and CDR2 (germline): MDHEN, SYDVKM. The CDR3 covers 15 residues. Deletions cut 6 bases from V and 8 bases from J, with 22 bases between. CDR3 region: CASRKSGAAMRGYTF. The CDR3, as DNA: TGTGCCAGCAGAAAATCAGGGGCCGCAATGAGGGGCTACACCTTC.

The V gene is TRBV5-4, the J gene TRBJ2-3; weak D call: TRBD1 (5 bases). Germline V CDR1 and CDR2: SGHNT, YYREEE (reference sequence). This CDR3 contains 14 residues. V lost 0 bases to trimming and J lost 5 bases, with 10 bases between them. CDR3 residues: CASSLGQGKDTQYF. In DNA, the CDR3 is TGTGCCAGCAGCTTGGGGCAGGGAAAAGATACGCAGTATTTT.

The V call is TRBV27, the J call TRBJ1-5; possibly TRBD1 for D (5 bases). Germline V gene sequence: CDR1 MNHEY, CDR2 SMNVEV (reference sequence). The germline V and J ends were trimmed by 2 bases and 5 bases, with 13 bases remaining between them. This CDR3 region has 15 residues. The CDR3 loop is CASSLEGPGYQPQHF. In nucleotides, the CDR3 is TGTGCCAGCAGTTTAGAAGGTCCAGGGTATCAGCCCCAGCATTTT.

The chain links TRBV3-1 (or the pseudogene TRBV3-2) to TRBJ1-2; tentative D call: TRBD1 (6 bases). The V and J ends lost 0 bases and 2 bases respectively, with 16 bases between them. The CDR3 loop spans 17 amino acids. Germline-derived CDR1 and CDR2 are LGHDT and YNNKEL (reference sequence). The CDR3 protein is CASSQDRAGGRNYGYTF. DNA of the CDR3: TGTGCCAGCAGCCAAGATCGGGCCGGGGGGCGGAACTATGGCTACACCTTC.

V is TRBV4-1 and J is TRBJ2-7; D is possibly TRBD2 (7 bases). Looked up from germline, CDR1 is MGHRA and CDR2 is YSYEKL. V lost 1 base, J lost 1 base, and 17 bases lay in between. The CDR3 is 17 amino acids. The DNA for the CDR3 is TGCGCCAGCAGCCAAGGGCGGGGGCCTGGGGGATCCTACGAGCAGTACTTC. Its translation is CASSQGRGPGGSYEQYF.

The chain has TRBV6-6 and TRBJ1-5, with TRBD1 matching 7 bases. V gave up 5 bases and J gave up 0 bases; unmatched junction bases: 13. CDR1 MNHNY and CDR2 SVGAGI come from the germline V gene (reference sequence). CDR3 length equals 18 residues. CDR3 DNA: TGTGCCAGCAGTAGATCCGGGACAGAGTTTTATAGCAATCAGCCCCAGCATTTT. This gives the protein CASSRSGTEFYSNQPQHF.

This chain joins TRBV4-2 and TRBJ2-5, with 9 bases aligning to TRBD2. Germline-derived CDR1 and CDR2 are LGHNA and YNFKEQ. V gave up 0 bases and J gave up 4 bases; unmatched junction bases: 0. The CDR3 totals 14 residues. CDR3 protein: CASSQDSGGETQYF. DNA for the CDR3: TGTGCCAGCAGCCAAGATAGCGGGGGAGAGACCCAGTACTTC.

The chain links TRBV11-2 to TRBJ2-3, with D possibly matching TRBD2 (5 bases). With 1 base removed from V and 1 base from J, the gap between germline ends came to 12 bases. The CDR3 loop spans 16 amino acids. CDR1 and CDR2 (germline): SGHAT, FQNNGV. CDR3 loop: CASSLAVRAGTDTQYF. In DNA form, the CDR3 reads TGTGCCAGCAGCTTAGCGGTGCGGGCGGGCACAGATACGCAGTATTTT.